The TCR beta chain under discussion was sequenced for a study of cytomegalovirus exposure and HLA in healthy donors. Donors sampled were nominally healthy, though unrecorded immune exposures were likely. Amplification used 60 Vbeta primers and 13 Jbeta primers. Generated by immunoSEQ multiplex PCR, the TCRdb table keeps only in-frame clones and is missing some. This table holds around 100,000 clones, about four fifths found once. This CDR3 is 14 amino acids long. J lost 2 bases, V lost 5 bases, and 3 bases had no gene match. Germline lookup yields CDR1 SGHVS and CDR2 FQNEAQ. This chain connects TRBV7-8 to TRBJ1-3, with 7 nucleotides matching TRBD1. The source is a man aged 30 to 39 in good health and CMV-seropositive. Specimen: PBMCs. CDR3 protein: CASSEGTAGNTIYF. Here the CDR3 DNA reads TGTGCCAGCAGCGAAGGGACAGCTGGAAACACCATATATTTT. Together with reference TRBV7-8 and TRBJ1-3, the CDR3 gives the full variable domain: GAGVSQSPRYKVAKRGQDVALRCDPISGHVSLFWYQQALGQGPEFLTYFQNEAQLDKSGLPSDRFFAERPEGSVSTLKIQRTQQEDSAVYLCASSEGTAGNTIYFGEGSWLTVV.